This TCR beta chain derives from a study of CD8+ T cells in alopecia areata (dated by TCRdb to the late 2010s). With respect to the entire study: The study used high-throughput TCRbeta sequencing to examine T cell clonal expansion in alopecia areata, in both the C3H/HeJ mouse model and human patients. Amplification of TCRbeta CDR3 regions was done by immunoSEQ multiplex PCR using 35 Vbeta forward primers and 13 Jbeta reverse primers. The RNA source kit depended on sample type: the PAXgene miRNA kit for fixed scalp, the miRNeasy kit for PBMCs, and the RNeasy kit for mouse skin. On the human side, TCRbeta sequencing was run on scalp tissue and on sorted CD4+ and CD8+ peripheral blood T cells from healthy controls and from alopecia areata patients with either patchy or totalis/universalis disease. Scalp clonality was compared across normal scalp (n=4), patchy alopecia areata scalp (n=8), and alopecia totalis/universalis scalp (n=8). The paper's findings and limits, for the study overall: Unlike mouse skin, where gammadelta T cells dominate, normal human skin contains resident alphabeta T cells that get sequenced too, which complicates analysis of the scalp TCR repertoire. TCR sequences shared between patients were less clear than in mice, possibly partly because of HLA diversity in the patient population. Lesional scalp, especially in alopecia totalis/universalis, showed higher clonality and more expanded CD8+ clones than normal scalp, suggesting antigenic drive.

As for this clone: What antigen it recognizes has not been identified. No much larger clonotype is one base removed from it; base qualities were not supplied.

V is trimmed back by 4 bases and J by 2 bases, and the junction contains 9 bases that no gene match accounts for. From the cysteine through the phenylalanine, the CDR3 covers 16 amino acids. Only the CDR3 DNA is retained, 48 bases long and in frame from the first base. Looking up the germline V gene yields CDR1 MGHRA and CDR2 YSYEKL. Preparation of the library involved the immunoSEQ multiplex PCR assay. To provide template for TCR sequencing, every sample had RNA extracted and reverse transcribed into cDNA. First-strand cDNA was synthesized with SuperScript III using a 2:1 mix of oligo-dT and random hexamers. A synthetic immune receptor repertoire was used to gauge amplification bias, and whatever bias remained was removed computationally. For the original study's pipeline: Raw reads were preprocessed for error removal, and CDR3 was defined according to IMGT conventions as running from the conserved cysteine to phenylalanine. Clonality was computed by normalizing Shannon entropy by log2 of the number of productive unique TCRs and subtracting the result from 1. Scalp TCRbeta sequences were cross-referenced with sorted blood CD4 and CD8 repertoires so that the CD4 or CD8 identity of scalp clones could be inferred. The source is immuneACCESS, and TCRdb retained only in-frame sequences with V and J called. Part of the clones is not carried over; for the studies checked, unresolved V genes explain less than half of this, and the remainder is unexplained. The DNA gave D and trimming, while V, J and clone size come from that table. The sample contains more than 95,000 clones, less than 70% of them found a single time. The ten largest clones represent roughly 9% of the sample.

PBMCs were isolated by density centrifugation and stained for CD3, CD4 and CD8, after which CD4+ and CD8+ T cells were sorted on a FACSAria. Scalp biopsies and blood samples were provided by unaffected controls. This clonotype originated in a human donor in good health. Sequenced material: CD4+ T cells sorted from blood. Here the chain combines TRBV4-1 and TRBJ2-3; 7 bases in the middle match TRBD1. The CDR3: CASSRKGQAFTDTQYF. The sequenced DNA: TGCGCCAGCAGCCGTAAAGGACAGGCTTTCACAGATACGCAGTATTTT.